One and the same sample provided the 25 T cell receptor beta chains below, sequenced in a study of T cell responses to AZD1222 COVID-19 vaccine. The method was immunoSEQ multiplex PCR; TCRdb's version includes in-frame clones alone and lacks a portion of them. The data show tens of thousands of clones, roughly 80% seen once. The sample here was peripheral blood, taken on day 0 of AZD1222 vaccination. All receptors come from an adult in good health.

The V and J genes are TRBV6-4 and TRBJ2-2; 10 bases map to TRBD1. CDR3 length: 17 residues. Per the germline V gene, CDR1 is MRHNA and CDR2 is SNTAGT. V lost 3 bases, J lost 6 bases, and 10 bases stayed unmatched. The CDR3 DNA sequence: TGTGCCAGCAGTGATGGACACAAGGGGACAGGGGCCGGGGAGCTGTTTTTT. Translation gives CASSDGHKGTGAGELFF.

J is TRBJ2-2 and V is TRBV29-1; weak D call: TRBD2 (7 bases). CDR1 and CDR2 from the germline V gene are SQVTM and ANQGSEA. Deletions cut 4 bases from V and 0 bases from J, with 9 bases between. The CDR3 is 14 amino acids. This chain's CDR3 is CSVGEGANTGELFF. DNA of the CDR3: TGCAGCGTTGGGGAGGGGGCGAACACCGGGGAGCTGTTTTTT.

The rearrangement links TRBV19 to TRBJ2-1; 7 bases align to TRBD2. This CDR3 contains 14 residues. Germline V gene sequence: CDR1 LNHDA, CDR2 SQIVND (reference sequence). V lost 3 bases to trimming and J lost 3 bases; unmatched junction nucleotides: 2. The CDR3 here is CASSIGTIYNEQFF. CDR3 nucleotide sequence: TGTGCCAGTAGTATCGGGACTATCTACAATGAGCAGTTCTTC.

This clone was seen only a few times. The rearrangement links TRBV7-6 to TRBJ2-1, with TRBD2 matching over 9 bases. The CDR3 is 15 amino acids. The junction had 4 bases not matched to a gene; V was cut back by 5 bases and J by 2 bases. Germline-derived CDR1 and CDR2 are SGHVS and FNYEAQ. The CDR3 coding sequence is TGTGCCAGCAGCCGAGCGGGAGGCACCTACAATGAGCAGTTCTTC. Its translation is CASSRAGGTYNEQFF.

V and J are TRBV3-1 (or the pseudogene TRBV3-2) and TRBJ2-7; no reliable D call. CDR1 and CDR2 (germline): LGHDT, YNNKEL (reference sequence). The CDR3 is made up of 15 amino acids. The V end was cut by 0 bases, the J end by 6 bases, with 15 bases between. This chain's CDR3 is CASSQEMQHNREQYF. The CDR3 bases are TGTGCCAGCAGCCAAGAGATGCAGCATAACCGCGAGCAGTACTTC.

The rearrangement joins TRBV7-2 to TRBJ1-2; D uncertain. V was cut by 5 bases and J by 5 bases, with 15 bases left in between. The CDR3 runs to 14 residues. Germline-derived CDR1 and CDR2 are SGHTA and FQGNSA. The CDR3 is CASSAIAGGYGYTF. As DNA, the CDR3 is TGTGCCAGCAGCGCTATAGCCGGCGGGTATGGCTACACCTTC.

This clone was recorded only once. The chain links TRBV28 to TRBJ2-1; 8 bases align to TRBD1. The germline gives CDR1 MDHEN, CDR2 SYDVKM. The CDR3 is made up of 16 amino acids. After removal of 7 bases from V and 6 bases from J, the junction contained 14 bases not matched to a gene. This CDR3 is CASKSGGGERGNEQFF. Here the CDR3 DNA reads TGTGCCAGCAAATCAGGGGGCGGCGAACGGGGCAATGAGCAGTTCTTC.

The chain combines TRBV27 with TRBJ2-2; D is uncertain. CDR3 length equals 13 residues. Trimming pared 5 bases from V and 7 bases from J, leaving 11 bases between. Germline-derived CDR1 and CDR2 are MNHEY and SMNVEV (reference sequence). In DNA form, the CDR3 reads TGTGCCAGCAGTCTAAAACCACTCGGGGAGCTGTTTTTT. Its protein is CASSLKPLGELFF.

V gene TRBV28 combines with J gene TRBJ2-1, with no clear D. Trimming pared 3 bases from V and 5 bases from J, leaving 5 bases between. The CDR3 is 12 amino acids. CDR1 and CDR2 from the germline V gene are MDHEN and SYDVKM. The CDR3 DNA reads TGTGCCAGCAGTTTTCTAAACAATGAGCAGTTCTTC. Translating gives CASSFLNNEQFF.

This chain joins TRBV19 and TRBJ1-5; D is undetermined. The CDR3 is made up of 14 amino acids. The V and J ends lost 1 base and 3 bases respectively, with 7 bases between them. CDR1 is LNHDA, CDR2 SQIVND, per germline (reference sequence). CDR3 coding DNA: TGTGCCAGTAGTATAGGCAGCAACAATCAGCCCCAGCATTTT. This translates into CASSIGSNNQPQHF. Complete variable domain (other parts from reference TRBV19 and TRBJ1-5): DGGITQSPKYLFRKEGQNVTLSCEQNLNHDAMYWYRQDPGQGLRLIYYSQIVNDFQKGDIAEGYSVSREKKESFPLTVTSAQKNPTAFYLCASSIGSNNQPQHFGDGTRLSIL.

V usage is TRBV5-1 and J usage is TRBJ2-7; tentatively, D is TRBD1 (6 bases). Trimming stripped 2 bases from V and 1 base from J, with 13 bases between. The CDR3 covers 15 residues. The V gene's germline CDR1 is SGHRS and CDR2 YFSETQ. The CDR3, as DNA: TGCGCCAGCAGCTTAGACAGGACCGCTTCCTACGAGCAGTACTTC. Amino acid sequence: CASSLDRTASYEQYF.

As DNA, the CDR3 is TGTGCCAGCAGTCAAGACAGTCGGGAGCAGTACTTC. Its translation: CASSQDSREQYF. The chain links TRBV12-3 or TRBV12-4 to TRBJ2-7; D perhaps matches TRBD1 (5 bases). The CDR3 is 12 residues long. V was shortened by 5 bases and J by 7 bases, with 12 bases between the two germline ends.

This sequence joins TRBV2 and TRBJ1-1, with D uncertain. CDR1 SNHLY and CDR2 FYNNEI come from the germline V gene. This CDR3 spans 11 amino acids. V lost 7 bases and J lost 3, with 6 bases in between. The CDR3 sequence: CASNLDTEAFF. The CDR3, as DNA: TGTGCCAGCAACCTGGACACTGAAGCTTTCTTT.

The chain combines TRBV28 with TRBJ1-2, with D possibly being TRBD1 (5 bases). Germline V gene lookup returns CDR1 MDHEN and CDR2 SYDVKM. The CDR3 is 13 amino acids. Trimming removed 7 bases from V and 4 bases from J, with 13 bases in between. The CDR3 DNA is TGTGCCAGCACCTCTGGGGCAGTCTATGGCTACACCTTC. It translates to CASTSGAVYGYTF.

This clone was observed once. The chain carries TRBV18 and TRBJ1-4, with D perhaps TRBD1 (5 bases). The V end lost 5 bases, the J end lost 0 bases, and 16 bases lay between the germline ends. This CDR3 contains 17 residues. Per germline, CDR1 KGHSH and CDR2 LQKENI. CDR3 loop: CASSLRGTKSTNEKLFF. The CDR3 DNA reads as TGTGCCAGCTCATTACGAGGGACGAAGTCAACTAATGAAAAACTGTTTTTT.

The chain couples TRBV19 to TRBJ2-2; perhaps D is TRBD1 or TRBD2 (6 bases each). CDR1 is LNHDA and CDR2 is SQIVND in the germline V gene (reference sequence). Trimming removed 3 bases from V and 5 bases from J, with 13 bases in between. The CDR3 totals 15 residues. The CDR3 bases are TGTGCCAGTAGTATGGGGGGCTTATCGACCGGGGAGCTGTTTTTT. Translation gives CASSMGGLSTGELFF.

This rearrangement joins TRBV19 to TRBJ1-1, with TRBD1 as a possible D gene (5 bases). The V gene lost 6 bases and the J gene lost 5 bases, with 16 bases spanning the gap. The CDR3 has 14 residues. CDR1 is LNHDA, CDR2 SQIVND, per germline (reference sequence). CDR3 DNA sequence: TGTGCCAGTAGCCTTAGGAGAGGGGAGACTGAAGCTTTCTTT. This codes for CASSLRRGETEAFF. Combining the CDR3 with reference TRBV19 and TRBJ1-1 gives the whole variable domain DGGITQSPKYLFRKEGQNVTLSCEQNLNHDAMYWYRQDPGQGLRLIYYSQIVNDFQKGDIAEGYSVSREKKESFPLTVTSAQKNPTAFYLCASSLRRGETEAFFGQGTRLTVV.

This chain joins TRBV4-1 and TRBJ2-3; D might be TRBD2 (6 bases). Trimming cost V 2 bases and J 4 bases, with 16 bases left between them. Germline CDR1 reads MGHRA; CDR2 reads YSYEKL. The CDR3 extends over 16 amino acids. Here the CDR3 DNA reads TGCGCCAGCAGCCAATCCCTAGCAGGAGGGGCAGATACGCAGTATTTT. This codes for CASSQSLAGGADTQYF.

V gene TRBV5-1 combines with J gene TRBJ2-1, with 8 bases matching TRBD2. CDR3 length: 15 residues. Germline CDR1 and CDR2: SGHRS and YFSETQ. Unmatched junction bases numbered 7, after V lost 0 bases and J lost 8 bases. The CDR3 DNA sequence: TGCGCCAGCAGCTTGGGGCTAGCGGGTTTGGATGAGCAGTTCTTC. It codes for CASSLGLAGLDEQFF.

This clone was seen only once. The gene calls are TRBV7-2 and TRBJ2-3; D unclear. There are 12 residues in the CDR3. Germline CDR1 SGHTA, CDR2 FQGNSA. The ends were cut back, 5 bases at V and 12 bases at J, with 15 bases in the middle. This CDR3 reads CASSLPGTLQYF. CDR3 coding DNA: TGTGCCAGCAGCCTTCCGGGCACCCTTCAGTATTTT.

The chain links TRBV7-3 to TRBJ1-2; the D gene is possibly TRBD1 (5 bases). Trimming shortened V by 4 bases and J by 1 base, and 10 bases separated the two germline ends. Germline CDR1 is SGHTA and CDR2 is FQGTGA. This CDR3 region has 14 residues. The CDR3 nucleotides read TGTGCCAGCAGCTCAGGGACGAATAACTATGGCTACACCTTC. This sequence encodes CASSSGTNNYGYTF.

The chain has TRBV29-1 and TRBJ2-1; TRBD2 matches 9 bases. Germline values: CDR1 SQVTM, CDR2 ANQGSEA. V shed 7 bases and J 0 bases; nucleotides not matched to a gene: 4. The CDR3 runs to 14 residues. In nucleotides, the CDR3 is TGCAGCGCCGAGGGACTAGCCTCCTACAATGAGCAGTTCTTC. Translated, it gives CSAEGLASYNEQFF.

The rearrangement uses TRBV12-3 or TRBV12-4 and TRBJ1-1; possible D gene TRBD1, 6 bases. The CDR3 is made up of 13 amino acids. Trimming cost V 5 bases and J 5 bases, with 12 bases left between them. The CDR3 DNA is TGTGCCAGCAGTACAGGGCGGGTAACTGAAGCTTTCTTT. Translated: CASSTGRVTEAFF.

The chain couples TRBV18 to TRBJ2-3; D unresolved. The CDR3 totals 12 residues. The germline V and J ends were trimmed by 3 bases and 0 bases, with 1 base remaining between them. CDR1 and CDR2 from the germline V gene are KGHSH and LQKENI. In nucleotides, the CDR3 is TGTGCCAGCTCACCGAGCACAGATACGCAGTATTTT. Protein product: CASSPSTDTQYF.

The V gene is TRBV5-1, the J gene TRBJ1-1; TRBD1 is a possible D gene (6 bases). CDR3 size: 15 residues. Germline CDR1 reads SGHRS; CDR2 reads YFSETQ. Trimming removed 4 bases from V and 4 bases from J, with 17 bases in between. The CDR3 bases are TGCGCCAGCAGCGGATCCAGGGGAGAAGGCACTGAAGCTTTCTTT. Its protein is CASSGSRGEGTEAFF.